The next 12 T cell receptor beta chains were all read from a single sample in a study of blood T cells in healthy people across ages. A sample-barcoded 5' primer and a J-beta primer mix were used in a second PCR of roughly 7 to 11 cycles. TCRdb recomputed calls from the 5' RACE reads with MiXCR, one row per CDR3 protein. The table includes approximately 680,000 distinct CDR3 sequences, about a third detected once. Material for sequencing was blood. Every receptor here comes from a woman older than 75 in good health.

This clonotype was seen at least ten times. The CDR3 DNA reads as TGTGCCAGCAGCCGACAGCACGAGCAGTACTTC. Its translation: CASSRQHEQYF. The chain joins TRBV11-2 to TRBJ2-7; perhaps TRBD1 as D (5 bases). Trimming took 5 bases from V and 5 from J, leaving 7 bases between them. CDR3 length: 11 amino acids. The germline V gene encodes CDR1 SGHAT and CDR2 FQNNGV.

Ten or more counts support this clonotype. The rearrangement joins TRBV7-9 to TRBJ2-1; 10 bases map to TRBD1. The CDR3 runs 16 residues. The V segment lost 4 bases and the J segment 0 bases; nucleotides outside the gene matches: 3. Germline V lookup: CDR1 SEHNR, CDR2 FQNEAQ (reference sequence). CDR3 coding DNA: TGTGCCAGCAGCTCGGGACAGGGGAGCTCCTACAATGAGCAGTTCTTC. Amino acids: CASSSGQGSSYNEQFF.

This clonotype came up many times. Possible read error: a much larger clone is one base away. This chain connects TRBV5-1 to TRBJ2-7; 7 nucleotides match TRBD1. The CDR3 runs to 14 residues. V shed 3 bases, J shed 6 bases, and the junction held 9 bases outside the gene matches. Germline V gene data show CDR1 as SGHRS and CDR2 as YFSETQ. Here the CDR3 DNA reads TGCGCCAGCAGCTGGGGAGACAGGGTCACCGAGCAGTACTTC. Amino acid sequence: CASSWGDRVTEQYF. The whole variable domain, remainder taken from reference TRBV5-1 and TRBJ2-7, is KAGVTQTPRYLIKTRGQQVTLSCSPISGHRSVSWYQQTPGQGLQFLFEYFSETQRNKGNFPGRFSGRQFSNSRSEMNVSTLELGDSALYLCASSWGDRVTEQYFGPGTRLTVT.

About this clonotype itself: This may be a read error, as it is one base from a much larger clone. This rearrangement joins TRBV20-1 to TRBJ2-1; possibly TRBD2 for D (7 bases). Trimming removed 1 base from V and 13 bases from J, with 23 bases in between. The germline V gene encodes CDR1 DFQATT and CDR2 SNEGSKA (reference sequence). This CDR3 has 15 residues. CDR3 in amino acids: CSARAPRGGGETQFF. The CDR3 DNA reads as TGCAGTGCTAGAGCTCCGAGGGGGGGCGGTGAGACCCAGTTCTTC.

As concerns this clonotype: Since a much larger clone is just one base distant, this may be a read error. V gene TRBV5-1 combines with J gene TRBJ2-7, with a weak D call TRBD2 (5 bases). The CDR3 has 12 amino acids. Per the germline V gene, CDR1 is SGHRS and CDR2 is YFSETQ. Trimming removed 2 bases at V and 5 bases at J, with 8 bases between. The CDR3 protein is CASSFLGDEQYF. As DNA, the CDR3 is TGCGCCAGCAGCTTTCTCGGGGACGAGCAGTACTTC.

The chain joins TRBV6-5 to TRBJ2-1; possibly TRBD1 or TRBD2 for D (6 bases each). Germline V gene sequence: CDR1 MNHEY, CDR2 SVGAGI. V gave up 6 bases and J gave up 8 bases, with 17 bases separating them. CDR3 length: 14 amino acids. CDR3 sequence (DNA): TGTGCCAGCAGGAAAGGGGGAGGACACGATGAGCAGTTCTTC. This translates into CASRKGGGHDEQFF.

The chain is built from TRBV5-1 and TRBJ2-5; D is undetermined. The CDR3 has 13 residues. Trimming removed 0 bases at V and 5 bases at J, with 8 bases between. Germline lookup yields CDR1 SGHRS and CDR2 YFSETQ. The CDR3 spells CASSLAGWETQYF. CDR3 DNA sequence: TGCGCCAGCAGCTTGGCCGGATGGGAGACCCAGTACTTC.

This clonotype showed up just a few times. The chain carries TRBV29-1 and TRBJ2-5, with a weak D call TRBD2 (5 bases). V lost 5 bases, J lost 5 bases, and 12 bases lay in between. Germline V gene data show CDR1 as SQVTM and CDR2 as ANQGSEA. The CDR3 contains 12 residues. CDR3 bases: TGCAGCGTTAACGGGATGTGGGAGACCCAGTACTTC. Its translation: CSVNGMWETQYF.

This clonotype showed up many times. The rearrangement joins TRBV7-9 to TRBJ2-5, with a weak D call TRBD1 (6 bases). The CDR3 loop spans 15 amino acids. Deletions cut 5 bases from V and 5 bases from J, with 18 bases between. Germline CDR1 is SEHNR and CDR2 is FQNEAQ (reference sequence). CDR3 residues: CASSGRLQGGETQYF. The CDR3 DNA sequence: TGTGCCAGCAGCGGCAGATTACAGGGTGGCGAGACCCAGTACTTC.

Notes on this clonotype: This probably arose from a read error, given a far larger clone one base away. The rearrangement uses TRBV11-2 and TRBJ2-3; D remains ambiguous. Germline CDR1 reads SGHAT; CDR2 reads FQNNGV. The CDR3 consists of 14 residues. The CDR3: CVSSLSRGTDTQYF. Here the CDR3 DNA reads TGTGTCAGCAGCTTAAGTCGGGGCACAGATACGCAGTATTTT. The entire variable domain, with the rest obtained from reference TRBV11-2 and TRBJ2-3, is as follows: EAGVAQSPRYKIIEKRQSVAFWCNPISGHATLYWYQQILGQGPKLLIQFQNNGVVDDSQLPKDRFSAERLKGVDSTLKIQPAKLEDSAVYLCVSSLSRGTDTQYFGPGTRLTVL.

This clonotype turned up a few times. The chain has TRBV5-1 and TRBJ1-2, with D possibly TRBD1 on 5 matching bases. This CDR3 has 14 amino acids. Germline V gives CDR1 SGHRS, CDR2 YFSETQ. Trimming removed 4 bases from V and 4 bases from J, with 14 bases in between. Here the CDR3 DNA reads TGCGCCAGCAGCCCCGGGGCGGGAACCTATGGCTACACCTTC. Its translation: CASSPGAGTYGYTF.

This clonotype was seen ten or more times. This sequence joins TRBV4-1 and TRBJ2-1, with D perhaps given as TRBD1 or TRBD2 (5 bases each). Trimming cost V 1 base and J 5 bases, with 15 bases left between them. The CDR3 runs to 16 residues. The germline gives CDR1 MGHRA, CDR2 YSYEKL. CDR3 sequence reads: CASSQGMAGTNNEQFF. The DNA for the CDR3 is TGCGCCAGCAGCCAAGGGATGGCAGGGACGAACAATGAGCAGTTCTTC.